What follows are 27 T cell receptor beta chains derived from one specimen sequenced in a study of T cell responses to AZD1222 COVID-19 vaccine. Repertoires were generated with immunoSEQ multiplex PCR, while TCRdb's copy carries only in-frame clones and drops some. Here the sample spans 150,000 to 200,000 clones, roughly nine tenths being singletons. The specimen comprised peripheral blood, sampled on day 0 of AZD1222 vaccination. These receptors were taken from an adult in good health.

The rearrangement uses TRBV18 and TRBJ1-1, with D tentatively TRBD1 (5 bases). The CDR3 is made up of 14 amino acids. Germline-derived CDR1 and CDR2 are KGHSH and LQKENI. Trimming took 6 bases from V and 1 from J, leaving 12 bases between them. CDR3 loop: CASSTTQGNTEAFF. DNA of the CDR3: TGTGCCAGCTCGACCACCCAGGGGAACACTGAAGCTTTCTTT.

The chain joins TRBV6-5 to TRBJ2-2; TRBD1 matches at 7 bases. J was trimmed by 0 bases and V by 5 bases; bases with no gene match: 3. CDR1 and CDR2 from the germline V gene are MNHEY and SVGAGI. The CDR3 is made up of 15 amino acids. The CDR3 spells CASSPGTANTGELFF. Here the CDR3 DNA reads TGTGCCAGCAGTCCCGGGACAGCGAACACCGGGGAGCTGTTTTTT.

A remark on this clone: The junction departs from the called germline gene at one end, perhaps through a read error. This chain uses TRBV2 with TRBJ1-4, with TRBD1 identical over 7 bases. The CDR3 sequence is 10 residues long. Germline CDR1 is SNHLY and CDR2 is FYNNEI. CDR3 coding DNA: TGTGCCAGCAGGGGACAGCGGGGCCTTTTT. Amino acids: CASRGQRGLF.

This clone showed up just a few times. The V call is TRBV4-3, the J call TRBJ1-2; D is ambiguous. The CDR3 length is 16 residues. Trimming took 0 bases from V and 6 from J, leaving 17 bases between them. Germline V lookup: CDR1 LGHNA, CDR2 YSLEER. The CDR3 DNA reads TGCGCCAGCAGCCAAGATGGGAGCACCGTTCCTCATGGCTACACCTTC. It encodes CASSQDGSTVPHGYTF.

The J gene is TRBJ1-5, the V gene TRBV7-9; D perhaps matches TRBD1 (5 bases). CDR3 length equals 14 residues. Trimming removed 5 bases at V and 10 bases at J, with 18 bases between. Germline-derived CDR1 and CDR2 are SEHNR and FQNEAQ (reference sequence). Written as DNA, the CDR3 is TGTGCCAGCAGCCCCCAGGCTGGGGGGAGCCCCCAGCATTTT. Its protein is CASSPQAGGSPQHF.

V gene TRBV14 combines with J gene TRBJ1-2, with D perhaps TRBD1 (6 bases). Germline-derived CDR1 and CDR2 are SGHDN and FVKESK. The V gene lost 5 bases and the J gene lost 3 bases, with 7 bases spanning the gap. CDR3 length: 12 amino acids. CDR3 sequence: CASSSGDYGYTF. The CDR3 region has the DNA TGTGCCAGCAGCTCAGGGGACTATGGCTACACCTTC.

This chain links TRBV7-2 with TRBJ2-7; TRBD2 agrees at 9 bases. The trim removed 5 bases at V and 0 bases at J, leaving 17 bases unmatched. The CDR3 has 19 residues. The germline CDR1 and CDR2 sequences are SGHTA and FQGNSA. The CDR3 loop reads CASSIGRGALAGRSYEQYF. The CDR3 region has the DNA TGTGCCAGCAGCATTGGACGTGGGGCCCTAGCGGGGCGCTCCTACGAGCAGTACTTC.

The CDR3 sequence: CAWSRGLGELFF. The CDR3 DNA follows: TGTGCCTGGAGTCGCGGGCTCGGGGAGCTGTTTTTT. This chain joins TRBV30 and TRBJ2-2; weak D call: TRBD2 (5 bases). Germline CDR1 GTSNPN, CDR2 SVGIG (reference sequence). V lost 2 bases and J lost 7, with 8 bases in between. This CDR3 spans 12 amino acids.

Of note for this clone: Other DNA sequences from this sample encode an identical CDR3 as well. This sequence joins TRBV27 and TRBJ1-2, with 7 positions matching TRBD1. The germline CDR1 and CDR2 sequences are MNHEY and SMNVEV (reference sequence). Trimming removed 5 bases from V and 2 bases from J; junction bases left unmatched: 8. The CDR3 is made up of 15 amino acids. The CDR3 reads CASSPTEGANYGYTF. Here the CDR3 DNA reads TGTGCCAGCAGTCCCACGGAGGGGGCCAACTATGGCTACACCTTC.

This chain joins TRBV11-2 and TRBJ2-4, with 11 bases aligning to TRBD1. The germline V gene encodes CDR1 SGHAT and CDR2 FQNNGV. The length of the CDR3 is 15 residues. V gave up 3 bases and J gave up 7 bases; unmatched junction bases: 5. This chain's CDR3 is CASSFGQGAWNIQYF. As DNA, the CDR3 is TGTGCCAGCAGCTTTGGACAGGGGGCCTGGAACATTCAGTACTTC.

This chain connects TRBV2 to TRBJ1-5, with D possibly being TRBD1 (5 bases). CDR1 is SNHLY, CDR2 FYNNEI, per germline. Trimming removed 4 bases from V and 7 bases from J, with 14 bases in between. The CDR3 covers 14 residues. CDR3 amino acids: CASSGGGVGQPQHF. The DNA for the CDR3 is TGTGCCAGCAGTGGGGGAGGGGTAGGACAGCCCCAGCATTTT.

The CDR3 region has the DNA TGTGCCTGGGGGGACAGTACCAATTCACCCCTCCACTTT. It translates to CAWGDSTNSPLHF. This rearrangement joins TRBV30 to TRBJ1-6, with 7 nucleotides matching TRBD1. This CDR3 contains 13 residues. The trim removed 5 bases at V and 7 bases at J, leaving 5 bases unmatched. The V gene's germline CDR1 is GTSNPN and CDR2 SVGIG (reference sequence).

The chain uses TRBV7-9 and TRBJ1-2; 7 nucleotides align to TRBD1. CDR1 is SEHNR, CDR2 FQNEAQ, per germline (reference sequence). With V trimmed by 5 bases and J by 3 bases, 3 bases remained unmatched. This CDR3 spans 13 amino acids. CDR3 bases: TGTGCCAGCAGCGCAGGGGGTTACTATGGCTACACCTTC. It encodes CASSAGGYYGYTF.

The CDR3 is CASSLVNSPLHF. In DNA form, the CDR3 reads TGTGCCAGCAGCTTAGTTAATTCACCCCTCCACTTT. The genes are TRBV5-4 and TRBJ1-6; no definite D call. There are 12 residues in the CDR3. CDR1 and CDR2 from the germline V gene are SGHNT and YYREEE (reference sequence). Trimming stripped 2 bases from V and 6 bases from J, with 3 bases between.

This clone was picked up a small number of times. The chain's CDR3 is CASSFREAETQYF. The CDR3 nucleotides read TGCGCCAGCAGCTTCCGGGAGGCAGAGACCCAGTACTTC. The J gene is TRBJ2-5, the V gene TRBV4-1, with 7 bases matching TRBD2. The CDR3 length is 13 residues. The germline CDR1 and CDR2 sequences are MGHRA and YSYEKL. V lost 5 bases, J lost 4 bases, and 4 bases stayed unmatched.

This clone has just one count. This chain connects TRBV4-2 to TRBJ2-2; D uncertain. The CDR3 sequence is 12 residues long. Germline assignment: CDR1 LGHNA and CDR2 YNFKEQ. The V and J ends lost 2 bases and 4 bases respectively, with 2 bases between them. This CDR3 is CASSQITGELFF. The DNA for the CDR3 is TGTGCCAGCAGCCAAATCACCGGGGAGCTGTTTTTT.

The V call is TRBV7-2, the J call TRBJ2-2; D is ambiguous. The ends were cut back, 2 bases at V and 5 bases at J, with 6 bases in the middle. The CDR3 has 13 amino acids. CDR1 and CDR2 (germline): SGHTA, FQGNSA. CDR3 region: CASSLSDTGELFF. In nucleotides, the CDR3 is TGTGCCAGCAGCTTAAGTGATACCGGGGAGCTGTTTTTT.

This chain joins TRBV10-3 and TRBJ1-2; D perhaps matches TRBD1 (6 bases). This CDR3 has 13 residues. The ends were cut back, 2 bases at V and 4 bases at J, with 8 bases in the middle. Germline assignment: CDR1 ENHRY and CDR2 SYGVKD. The CDR3 nucleotides read TGTGCCATCAGTGAGGGGGGGCCCTATGGCTACACCTTC. Protein sequence: CAISEGGPYGYTF.

This chain links TRBV30 with TRBJ1-6; perhaps TRBD1 as D (5 bases). The CDR3 consists of 14 residues. Germline CDR1 reads GTSNPN; CDR2 reads SVGIG (reference sequence). V lost 4 bases and J lost 9, with 16 bases in between. DNA of the CDR3: TGTGCCTGGAACAAGGGGCTAACTACTTCACCCCTCCACTTT. Translating it yields CAWNKGLTTSPLHF.

The CDR3 reads CASSDVGLDTYEQYF. In DNA, the CDR3 is TGCGCCAGCAGCGACGTTGGGTTGGATACCTACGAGCAGTACTTC. This rearrangement joins TRBV4-1 to TRBJ2-7; D is ambiguous. V lost 5 bases and J 2 bases, leaving 16 bases between the germline ends. The CDR3 sequence is 15 residues long. Germline values: CDR1 MGHRA, CDR2 YSYEKL.

V and J are TRBV30 and TRBJ1-2; D gene unclear. V was shortened by 2 bases and J by 5 bases, with 9 bases between the two germline ends. The CDR3 is made up of 12 amino acids. Germline V gene lookup returns CDR1 GTSNPN and CDR2 SVGIG (reference sequence). The CDR3 region is CAWSYGDYGYTF. The CDR3 nucleotides read TGTGCCTGGAGTTACGGGGATTATGGCTACACCTTC.

The V and J genes are TRBV4-3 and TRBJ1-5; 7 nucleotides agree with TRBD1. CDR1 LGHNA and CDR2 YSLEER come from the germline V gene. V lost 0 bases, J lost 2 bases, and 4 bases stayed unmatched. The CDR3 extends over 16 amino acids. The CDR3 here is CASSQDPGTGNQPQHF. The DNA for the CDR3 is TGCGCCAGCAGCCAAGATCCCGGGACAGGCAATCAGCCCCAGCATTTT.

The V gene is TRBV12-5, the J gene TRBJ2-2, with TRBD1 matching 8 bases. The V gene end was trimmed by 2 bases and the J gene end by 2 bases; junction bases not matched to a gene: 4. From germline, CDR1 is LGHNT and CDR2 FRNRAP. This CDR3 comprises 16 residues. The CDR3 loop is CASGLPRGPNTGELFF. In DNA, the CDR3 is TGTGCTAGTGGTTTGCCCAGGGGGCCCAACACCGGGGAGCTGTTTTTT.

The chain combines TRBV12-3 or TRBV12-4 with TRBJ1-6; D gene uncertain. CDR3 size: 12 residues. Between the trimmed V and J ends, which lost 3 bases and 7 bases, there was a span of 4 bases. The CDR3 spells CASSLQNSPLHF. Here the CDR3 DNA reads TGTGCCAGCAGTTTGCAGAATTCACCCCTCCACTTT.

The V and J genes are TRBV9 and TRBJ2-7, with D uncertain. This CDR3 comprises 14 residues. V lost 0 bases and J 2 bases, leaving 9 bases between the germline ends. CDR1 and CDR2 from the germline V gene are SGDLS and YYNGEE. DNA for the CDR3: TGTGCCAGCAGCGTAGCATCCAGGACCTACGAGCAGTACTTC. Amino acids: CASSVASRTYEQYF.

This clone appeared a single time. J is TRBJ1-2 and V is TRBV5-1; possibly TRBD1 for D (6 bases). Germline CDR1 is SGHRS and CDR2 is YFSETQ. With 4 bases removed from V and 0 bases from J, the gap between germline ends came to 16 bases. The CDR3 has 16 residues. CDR3 protein: CASSASGQGTNYGYTF. The CDR3 DNA reads as TGCGCCAGCAGCGCTAGCGGGCAGGGGACTAACTATGGCTACACCTTC.

The chain joins TRBV6-5 to TRBJ2-1; 9 nucleotides align to TRBD2. The CDR3 totals 14 residues. The V and J ends lost 10 bases and 0 bases, in that order; junction bases with no gene match: 4. Germline CDR1 and CDR2: MNHEY and SVGAGI. The CDR3 DNA reads TGTGCCACACGAGCGGGGGGCTCCTACAATGAGCAGTTCTTC. Amino acids: CATRAGGSYNEQFF.